This TCR beta chain was recorded in a study of tumor-infiltrating lymphocytes in primary liver carcinoma. TCR beta cDNA came from roughly 450 ng total RNA, primed with a constant-region primer. Slightly modified ARM-PCR served as the procedure for the TCR beta libraries. These libraries came from three rounds of nested multiplex PCR. With TRBV1-TRBV30 forward primers and a C-beta reverse primer, the first two PCR rounds were run for about 10 cycles each. One entry per CDR3 protein, called by TCRdb with MiXCR from the multiplex PCR reads. The sample has fewer than 350,000 distinct CDR3 sequences; over 55% are singletons. The CDR3 contains 15 residues. Germline CDR1 reads SGHAT; CDR2 reads FQDESV (reference sequence). Concerning this clonotype: An end of the junction does not agree with germline; a read error may underlie this.

Unsorted whole blood supplied the blood RNA, and germline DNA was isolated too. Chronic HBV infection was present, with no prior treatment. The sequence came from a man aged 40-49 years with primary liver carcinoma and hepatitis B virus infection. The sequencing sample was made of peripheral blood. The rearrangement joins TRBV11-1 to TRBJ2-1, with TRBD2 identical over 7 bases. DNA for the CDR3: TGTGTCAGCAACTTAGGAGCTAGCGGAGTGAGTGAGCAGTTCTTC. This sequence encodes CVSNLGASGVSEQFF.